Reported below is one TCR beta chain. Its antigen is still unknown. This sample stems from a study of OX40 agonist ivuxolimab in advanced cancers. In the study overall: Of the patients, three showed partial responses, one with hepatocellular carcinoma and two with cutaneous melanoma. General observations from the study: Also showing low normalized T-cell clonal expansion were some of the nonresponders.

Germline-derived CDR1 and CDR2 are SGHNT and YENEEA. The CDR3 totals 14 residues. Libraries were prepared by immunoSEQ multiplex PCR; TCRdb keeps only in-frame clonotypes and omits some of them. The table shows tens of thousands of clones, with more than 70% occurring only once. V usage is TRBV11-3 and J usage is TRBJ2-5; weak D call: TRBD1 (6 bases). The end of the DNA is better explained by TRBJ2-7, so the J call may be wrong. This clonotype was obtained from an adult with an advanced solid tumor such as melanoma, head and neck, liver or kidney cancer. Sequencing used CD4+ or CD8+ T cells sorted from blood, obtained in a trial of the OX40 agonist ivuxolimab. The DNA for the CDR3 is TGTGCCAGCAGCTCGGGACATCTTCCCTACGAGCAGTACTTC. Translation gives CASSSGHLPYEQYF.